These 32 T cell receptor beta chains came from one sample sequenced in a study of cytomegalovirus exposure and HLA in healthy donors (TCRdb year 2017). The library was built by means of the immunoSEQ multiplex PCR assay. The multiplex PCR relied on a mix of 60 forward primers for TCR Vbeta segments and 13 reverse primers for TCR Jbeta segments. This immuneACCESS table, as held by TCRdb, lists in-frame sequences with V and J called but not all clones. Of the missing ones, under half trace to an unresolved V gene in checked studies; the others have no known cause. The sample includes some 150,000 clones, with over 65% observed a single time. The top ten hold 2.1% of the sample. The sample comprised PBMCs. These receptors were collected from a man between 25 and 39 years old in good health and CMV-seronegative.

V usage is TRBV25-1 and J usage is TRBJ2-2; the D gene is possibly TRBD2 (5 bases). Trimming stripped 6 bases from V and 6 bases from J, with 11 bases between. This CDR3 is 13 amino acids long. Germline lookup yields CDR1 MGHDK and CDR2 SYGVNS. CDR3 residues: CASRTTSPGELFF. For the CDR3, the DNA is TGTGCCAGCAGGACTACGTCGCCCGGGGAGCTGTTTTTT.

This clone turned up a few times. This chain links TRBV5-1 with TRBJ2-7, with 9 bases matching TRBD1. This CDR3 spans 13 amino acids. CDR1 and CDR2 from the germline V gene are SGHRS and YFSETQ. The ends lost 4 bases at V and 7 bases at J; junction bases unmatched: 6. CDR3 region: CASSDGTGQEQYF. The CDR3 DNA sequence: TGCGCCAGCAGCGACGGGACAGGGCAAGAGCAGTACTTC.

The table lists this clone with a few counts. The rearrangement joins TRBV5-4 to TRBJ2-7; TRBD1 agrees at 7 bases. This CDR3 region has 16 residues. Unmatched junction bases numbered 12, after V lost 4 bases and J lost 2 bases. CDR1 SGHNT and CDR2 YYREEE come from the germline V gene (reference sequence). The CDR3 here is CASSKQTGQVAYEQYF. In DNA, the CDR3 is TGTGCCAGCAGCAAACAAACCGGACAGGTCGCCTACGAGCAGTACTTC.

This chain connects TRBV10-3 to TRBJ2-5; D unresolved. Germline-derived CDR1 and CDR2 are ENHRY and SYGVKD. Trimming shortened V by 0 bases and J by 2 bases, and 4 bases separated the two germline ends. The CDR3 spans 13 residues. The CDR3, as DNA: TGTGCCATCAGTGAGTCTCAGCAAGAGACCCAGTACTTC. Residues: CAISESQQETQYF.

V usage is TRBV5-1 and J usage is TRBJ2-3, with D uncertain. Deletions cut 3 bases from V and 4 bases from J, with 9 bases between. The CDR3 runs to 13 residues. CDR1 and CDR2 from the germline V gene are SGHRS and YFSETQ. CDR3: CASSSVGPDTQYF. For the CDR3, the DNA is TGCGCCAGCAGCTCCGTTGGGCCAGATACGCAGTATTTT.

This chain uses TRBV7-9 with TRBJ1-3; no firm D call. Germline CDR1 reads SEHNR; CDR2 reads FQNEAQ (reference sequence). The CDR3 runs 13 residues. Trimming shortened V by 6 bases and J by 10 bases, and 16 bases separated the two germline ends. The CDR3 DNA sequence: TGTGCCAGCAGTTCCACACAACCCACGACCATATATTTT. Protein product: CASSSTQPTTIYF.

This chain links TRBV6-1 with TRBJ1-5; D gene uncertain. Germline V lookup: CDR1 MNHNS, CDR2 SASEGT. The CDR3 has 13 amino acids. V dropped 11 bases and J dropped 2 bases, with 13 bases sitting between them. The CDR3 here is CAGSDTRNQPQHF. CDR3 nucleotides: TGTGCCGGCTCCGACACTCGCAATCAGCCCCAGCATTTT.

The gene calls are TRBV27 and TRBJ2-3, with 16 positions matching TRBD2. Germline CDR1 reads MNHEY; CDR2 reads SMNVEV (reference sequence). The CDR3 sequence is 18 residues long. The V segment lost 2 bases and the J segment 8 bases; nucleotides outside the gene matches: 10. The chain's CDR3 is CASSLRGTSGGASVTQYF. The DNA for the CDR3 is TGTGCCAGCAGTTTAAGGGGGACTAGCGGGGGGGCCTCGGTTACGCAGTATTTT.

As for this clone: The junction and the germline gene differ at one end; a read error may be behind it. The chain is built from TRBV7-9 and TRBJ2-2, with D possibly TRBD1 on 6 matching bases. CDR3 length: 12 residues. From germline, CDR1 is SEHNR and CDR2 FQNEAQ (reference sequence). CDR3 nucleotides: TGTTCCAGCAGCCCAGGGGTCGGGGAGCTGTTTTTT. It codes for CSSSPGVGELFF.

The J gene is TRBJ1-4, the V gene TRBV2; TRBD1 might be the D (6 bases). With 6 bases removed from V and 0 bases from J, the gap between germline ends came to 8 bases. The CDR3 is 14 amino acids. The V gene's germline CDR1 is SNHLY and CDR2 FYNNEI. The CDR3 loop reads CASSYRATNEKLFF. As DNA, the CDR3 is TGTGCCAGCAGCTACAGGGCAACTAATGAAAAACTGTTTTTT.

CDR3 bases: TGTGCCAGCAGCTTCGGGGGGGTAATGAACACCGGGGAGCTGTTTTTT. It specifies CASSFGGVMNTGELFF. The V and J genes are TRBV7-9 and TRBJ2-2; 8 nucleotides line up with TRBD2. With 3 bases clipped from V and 1 base from J, the junction kept 4 bases outside the gene matches. In germline, CDR1 is SEHNR, CDR2 FQNEAQ (reference sequence). The CDR3 has 16 residues. Based on the CDR3 plus reference TRBV7-9 and TRBJ2-2, the full variable domain is DTGVSQNPRHKITKRGQNVTFRCDPISEHNRLYWYRQTLGQGPEFLTYFQNEAQLEKSRLLSDRFSAERPKGSFSTLEIQRTEQGDSAMYLCASSFGGVMNTGELFFGEGSRLTVL.

This clone has just a few counts. The chain combines TRBV7-3 with TRBJ2-3; 8 bases line up with TRBD2. This CDR3 region has 15 residues. Looked up from germline, CDR1 is SGHTA and CDR2 is FQGTGA. V lost 3 bases and J lost 1; bases outside the gene matches: 3. The CDR3 here is CASSLSRGGTDTQYF. Here the CDR3 DNA reads TGTGCCAGCAGCTTGTCGCGGGGGGGCACAGATACGCAGTATTTT.

This clone has just one count. The chain uses TRBV6-1 and TRBJ1-1; no reliable D call. The CDR3 covers 12 residues. The germline CDR1 and CDR2 sequences are MNHNS and SASEGT. Trimming stripped 3 bases from V and 7 bases from J, with 9 bases between. CDR3 nucleotides: TGTGCCAGCAGTGATCTTGGGAGTGAAGCTTTCTTT. Amino acids: CASSDLGSEAFF.

This clone was picked up a small number of times. The V call is TRBV6-5, the J call TRBJ2-3; TRBD2 matches 11 bases. The V segment lost 4 bases and the J segment 6 bases; nucleotides outside the gene matches: 3. CDR1 and CDR2 from the germline V gene are MNHEY and SVGAGI. This CDR3 is 14 amino acids long. CDR3 DNA: TGTGCCAGCAGTTTACGACTAGCGGGGGATACGCAGTATTTT. It yields the protein CASSLRLAGDTQYF.

The rearrangement uses TRBV5-1 and TRBJ2-1; perhaps TRBD2 as D (5 bases). The CDR3 spans 15 residues. Germline loops: CDR1 SGHRS, CDR2 YFSETQ. The germline V and J ends were trimmed by 4 bases and 4 bases, with 15 bases remaining between them. The DNA for the CDR3 is TGCGCCAGCAGCCTAGAGCCGGACTTTTACAATGAGCAGTTCTTC. Encoded protein: CASSLEPDFYNEQFF.

The V gene is TRBV7-9, the J gene TRBJ1-2, with 10 bases lining up with TRBD1. The CDR3 is 14 amino acids. Germline values: CDR1 SEHNR, CDR2 FQNEAQ (reference sequence). The junction had 2 bases not matched to a gene; V was cut back by 4 bases and J by 3 bases. CDR3 bases: TGTGCCAGCAGCTCCGGGACAGGGGACTATGGCTACACCTTC. Encoded protein: CASSSGTGDYGYTF.

This chain links TRBV13 with TRBJ2-2; possible D gene TRBD1, 6 bases. CDR1 is PRHDT and CDR2 is FYEKMQ in the germline V gene (reference sequence). Trimming shortened V by 4 bases and J by 1 base, and 7 bases separated the two germline ends. The CDR3 totals 14 residues. The CDR3 DNA reads as TGTGCCAGCAGCTCGGACAGGAACACCGGGGAGCTGTTTTTT. Encoded protein: CASSSDRNTGELFF.

V gene TRBV9 combines with J gene TRBJ2-7; 9 bases match TRBD1. V shed 4 bases and J 5 bases; nucleotides not matched to a gene: 7. The V gene's germline CDR1 is SGDLS and CDR2 YYNGEE. The CDR3 has 14 residues. The CDR3 DNA reads TGTGCCAGCAGCCTCGGGACAGGGAGCGACGAGCAGTACTTC. Its translation is CASSLGTGSDEQYF. Full variable domain (remainder filled in from reference TRBV9 and TRBJ2-7): DSGVTQTPKHLITATGQRVTLRCSPRSGDLSVYWYQQSLDQGLQFLIQYYNGEERAKGNILERFSAQQFPDLHSELNLSSLELGDSALYFCASSLGTGSDEQYFGPGTRLTVT.

The rearrangement uses TRBV5-1 and TRBJ1-1, with 7 bases lining up with TRBD1. CDR3 length: 16 residues. Trimming removed 4 bases from V and 1 base from J; junction bases left unmatched: 10. Germline CDR1 and CDR2: SGHRS and YFSETQ. The CDR3 coding sequence is TGCGCCAGCAGCCAAAGTACCGGGACAGAGAACACTGAAGCTTTCTTT. This codes for CASSQSTGTENTEAFF. Together with reference TRBV5-1 and TRBJ1-1, the CDR3 gives the full variable domain: KAGVTQTPRYLIKTRGQQVTLSCSPISGHRSVSWYQQTPGQGLQFLFEYFSETQRNKGNFPGRFSGRQFSNSRSEMNVSTLELGDSALYLCASSQSTGTENTEAFFGQGTRLTVV.

The chain employs TRBV5-1 and TRBJ2-6, with D possibly being TRBD1 (5 bases). This CDR3 has 15 residues. CDR1 and CDR2 from the germline V gene are SGHRS and YFSETQ. The ends were cut back, 1 base at V and 4 bases at J, with 9 bases in the middle. CDR3 loop: CASSLQGSGANVLTF. For the CDR3, the DNA is TGCGCCAGCAGCTTGCAGGGCTCGGGGGCCAACGTCCTGACTTTC.

This clone was seen a few times. V and J are TRBV6-5 and TRBJ2-7; D may be TRBD2 (7 bases). The germline gives CDR1 MNHEY, CDR2 SVGAGI. This CDR3 is 15 amino acids long. V shed 6 bases and J shed 6 bases, with 21 bases lying between them. The chain's CDR3 is CASRTQGYERGEQYF. Written as DNA, the CDR3 is TGTGCCAGCAGGACTCAGGGGTACGAGCGGGGCGAGCAGTACTTC.

The chain uses TRBV19 and TRBJ2-1, with 9 bases identical to TRBD2. Germline V CDR1 and CDR2: LNHDA, SQIVND (reference sequence). The CDR3 covers 17 residues. V lost 5 bases, J lost 3 bases, and 11 bases stayed unmatched. The CDR3 loop is CASSRILAGQNYNEQFF. The CDR3 nucleotides read TGTGCCAGTAGTCGTATCCTAGCGGGGCAAAACTACAATGAGCAGTTCTTC.

V is TRBV27 and J is TRBJ2-5; 8 bases fit TRBD2. Trimming cost V 4 bases and J 6 bases; bases outside gene matches: 4. CDR1 is MNHEY and CDR2 is SMNVEV in the germline V gene (reference sequence). The CDR3 loop spans 13 amino acids. CDR3 DNA sequence: TGTGCCAGCAGTTCGGGAGGGGGACAGACCCAGTACTTC. Translating gives CASSSGGGQTQYF.

This clone was seen a single time. The CDR3, as DNA: TGTGCCAGCAGCTCCAGCGGGGGGACCTACAATGAGCAGTTCTTC. As protein: CASSSSGGTYNEQFF. The rearrangement links TRBV7-2 to TRBJ2-1; 9 nucleotides line up with TRBD2. V lost 4 bases, J lost 2 bases, and 3 bases stayed unmatched. Per germline, CDR1 SGHTA and CDR2 FQGNSA. CDR3 size: 15 residues.

This rearrangement joins TRBV7-2 to TRBJ2-3; tentatively, D is TRBD1 (5 bases). CDR3 length equals 14 residues. V was pared by 5 bases and J by 4 bases, with 13 bases between. Germline V gene data show CDR1 as SGHTA and CDR2 as FQGNSA. The CDR3 nucleotides are TGTGCCAGCAGCAACGACAGAATGGCAGATACGCAGTATTTT. This gives the protein CASSNDRMADTQYF.

The rearrangement links TRBV5-5 to TRBJ2-7, with TRBD1 matching 7 bases. There are 14 residues in the CDR3. The V gene's germline CDR1 is SGHKS and CDR2 YYEKEE (reference sequence). V lost 0 bases to trimming and J lost 5 bases; unmatched junction nucleotides: 5. DNA for the CDR3: TGTGCCAGCAGCTTGGGTGTGACAGGGAACGAGCAGTACTTC. The encoded protein is CASSLGVTGNEQYF.

J is TRBJ1-1 and V is TRBV6-5; TRBD1 matches at 10 bases. Germline CDR1 MNHEY, CDR2 SVGAGI. Trimming removed 6 bases from V and 7 bases from J; junction bases left unmatched: 8. There are 14 residues in the CDR3. Written as DNA, the CDR3 is TGTGCCAGCAGGCCGGGACAGGGGTACGGTGAAGCTTTCTTT. Its protein is CASRPGQGYGEAFF.

V is TRBV27 and J is TRBJ2-1, with 7 bases lining up with TRBD1. Germline V lookup: CDR1 MNHEY, CDR2 SMNVEV (reference sequence). The CDR3 length is 16 residues. The ends lost 0 bases at V and 4 bases at J; junction bases unmatched: 6. CDR3 DNA: TGTGCCAGCAGTTTATCGTTGACAGGGCCATACAATGAGCAGTTCTTC. It encodes CASSLSLTGPYNEQFF.

The CDR3 sequence: CASSLEGVNEQYF. In DNA form, the CDR3 reads TGCGCCAGCAGCTTGGAAGGGGTCAACGAGCAGTACTTC. The chain joins TRBV5-1 to TRBJ2-7; D is perhaps TRBD1 (5 bases). V dropped 0 bases and J dropped 5 bases, with 9 bases sitting between them. Germline lookup yields CDR1 SGHRS and CDR2 YFSETQ. The CDR3 extends over 13 amino acids.

The chain couples TRBV18 to TRBJ2-2; a possible D gene is TRBD1 (5 bases). The CDR3 runs to 14 residues. Germline CDR1 reads KGHSH; CDR2 reads LQKENI. The V end was cut by 4 bases, the J end by 1 base, with 7 bases between. The CDR3 coding sequence is TGTGCCAGCTCACAAGGACAGAACACCGGGGAGCTGTTTTTT. This sequence encodes CASSQGQNTGELFF.

This clone has a handful of counts. The V call is TRBV28, the J call TRBJ1-2; D not certain. V was pared by 5 bases and J by 8 bases, with 18 bases between. There are 14 residues in the CDR3. Per germline, CDR1 MDHEN and CDR2 SYDVKM. Written as DNA, the CDR3 is TGTGCCAGCAGTGCTCTCGGTCCCACCGAGGGCTACACCTTC. Translating it yields CASSALGPTEGYTF.

Comments on this clone: One end of the junction is discordant with germline, which a read error may explain. This CDR3 is also generated by other DNA sequences in the sample. V usage is TRBV27 and J usage is TRBJ1-1; no clear D. CDR1 and CDR2 (germline): MNHEY, SMNVEV (reference sequence). The CDR3 consists of 13 residues. The CDR3: CASGSLESTEAFF. CDR3 DNA: TGTGCCAGCGGCTCCCTAGAGTCCACTGAGGCTTTCTTT.